The present entry profiles one T cell receptor beta chain with its context. Its antigen is as yet unknown. V gave up 1 base and J gave up 3 bases, with 21 bases separating them. CDR1 and CDR2 from the germline V gene are MGHRA and YSYEKL. The CDR3 loop spans 18 amino acids. This sample was taken from a study of cytotoxic CD8 clonotypes in ibrutinib-treated CLL. The wider study: Average yields of 255,043 productive templates and tens of thousands of productive rearrangements characterized the samples. Whole-study results and caveats: Contraction or stability on treatment characterized the public clonotypes, which were uncommon. At the start, clonality exceeded age-matched healthy donors and followed circulating CD8+ T-cell counts.

Assay used: immunoSEQ multiplex PCR; TCRdb lists only in-frame clones, some missing. The table lists roughly 51,000 clones, roughly 50% of them singletons. The sample in question was PBMCs, obtained after 12 months of ibrutinib treatment. The receptor's source is a human donor with chronic lymphocytic leukemia. The chain recombines TRBV4-1 with TRBJ2-5, with D perhaps matching TRBD2 (6 bases). The CDR3 nucleotides are TGCGCCAGCAGCCAAGCCCTGGGACTCCGGGACGGAGAAGAGACCCAGTACTTC. This sequence encodes CASSQALGLRDGEETQYF.